A single sample is the source of the 32 T cell receptor beta chains below, sequenced in a study of control samples from healthy donors and cancer patients. Produced via immunoSEQ multiplex PCR; TCRdb's table is partial and in-frame only. The sample lists about 140,000 clones; about 90% were seen once. Material for sequencing was blood. Receptors were obtained from a young man in good health.

The chain combines TRBV18 with TRBJ1-6, with 7 bases fitting TRBD1. The CDR3 is made up of 14 amino acids. Per germline, CDR1 KGHSH and CDR2 LQKENI. V was clipped by 3 bases and J by 7 bases; unmatched bases: 3. The CDR3 nucleotides are TGTGCCAGCTCACCCGGGACAGTCAATTCACCCCTCCACTTT. It codes for CASSPGTVNSPLHF.

This clone appeared once. The chain couples TRBV29-1 to TRBJ1-2; D is ambiguous. Trimming removed 4 bases from V and 2 bases from J, with 14 bases in between. The CDR3 covers 14 residues. Germline-derived CDR1 and CDR2 are SQVTM and ANQGSEA. The CDR3 reads CSVGAAGSNYGYTF. The CDR3 DNA is TGCAGCGTTGGGGCCGCGGGGTCGAACTATGGCTACACCTTC.

J is TRBJ2-2 and V is TRBV5-1; D is ambiguous. Trimming cost V 0 bases and J 3 bases, with 6 bases left between them. In germline, CDR1 is SGHRS, CDR2 YFSETQ. The CDR3 consists of 14 residues. In nucleotides, the CDR3 is TGCGCCAGCAGCTTGGCTAGTGACACCGGGGAGCTGTTTTTT. This sequence encodes CASSLASDTGELFF.

V gene TRBV4-1 combines with J gene TRBJ2-1; perhaps TRBD2 as D (5 bases). The CDR3 has 16 residues. With 2 bases removed from V and 3 bases from J, the gap between germline ends came to 14 bases. Germline CDR1 and CDR2: MGHRA and YSYEKL. The CDR3 region has the DNA TGCGCCAGCAGCCAAATCACAAACCGGGGCTACAATGAGCAGTTCTTC. This gives the protein CASSQITNRGYNEQFF.

This chain uses TRBV3-1 (or the pseudogene TRBV3-2) with TRBJ2-5; TRBD2 matches at 12 bases. The CDR3 extends over 15 amino acids. CDR1 and CDR2 (germline): LGHDT, YNNKEL (reference sequence). The V gene end was trimmed by 4 bases and the J gene end by 4 bases; junction bases not matched to a gene: 4. The CDR3 here is CASSPSGGAGETQYF. The CDR3 DNA follows: TGTGCCAGCAGCCCTAGCGGGGGGGCGGGAGAGACCCAGTACTTC.

J is TRBJ1-6 and V is TRBV19; D might be TRBD1 (6 bases). V lost 4 bases and J 9 bases, leaving 13 bases between the germline ends. This CDR3 has 14 amino acids. CDR1 and CDR2 (germline): LNHDA, SQIVND (reference sequence). CDR3 in DNA: TGTGCCAGTAGTACGAACCGGGACACTTCACCCCTCCACTTT. This translates into CASSTNRDTSPLHF.

The chain links TRBV12-3 or TRBV12-4 to TRBJ1-2, with D hard to call. The length of the CDR3 is 13 residues. Trimming cost V 5 bases and J 8 bases, with 15 bases left between them. As DNA, the CDR3 is TGTGCCAGCAGTCCCCTGGAGACTGGGGGCTACACCTTC. This translates into CASSPLETGGYTF.

This sequence joins TRBV2 and TRBJ2-5, with 9 nucleotides matching TRBD2. CDR1 and CDR2 from the germline V gene are SNHLY and FYNNEI. V shed 2 bases, J shed 5 bases, and the junction held 12 bases outside the gene matches. The CDR3 is 17 residues long. In nucleotides, the CDR3 is TGTGCCAGCAGTGAATGGGCTAGCGGGGTAACCGCGGAGACCCAGTACTTC. The encoded protein is CASSEWASGVTAETQYF.

The rearrangement joins TRBV18 to TRBJ1-1; no firm D call. The CDR3 sequence is 13 residues long. With 6 bases removed from V and 2 bases from J, the gap between germline ends came to 10 bases. Germline CDR1 and CDR2: KGHSH and LQKENI. CDR3 sequence: CASSQQINTEAFF. CDR3 DNA sequence: TGTGCCAGCTCGCAACAAATTAACACTGAAGCTTTCTTT.

The V and J genes are TRBV4-1 and TRBJ2-7; D might be TRBD1 (6 bases). V lost 0 bases and J 6 bases, leaving 27 bases between the germline ends. CDR1 and CDR2 (germline): MGHRA, YSYEKL. There are 19 residues in the CDR3. The CDR3 sequence: CASSQDFGASTGAFGEQYF. The CDR3 DNA reads TGCGCCAGCAGCCAAGATTTCGGCGCCTCGACAGGAGCATTCGGCGAGCAGTACTTC.

V and J are TRBV4-1 and TRBJ2-4, with D hard to call. The germline gives CDR1 MGHRA, CDR2 YSYEKL. The CDR3 has 15 residues. The V end was cut by 2 bases, the J end by 0 bases, with 8 bases between. CDR3 coding DNA: TGCGCCAGCAGCCAACTACAGCTAGCCAAAAACATTCAGTACTTC. It translates to CASSQLQLAKNIQYF.

This sequence joins TRBV2 and TRBJ1-1; no clear D. There are 13 residues in the CDR3. With 6 bases removed from V and 1 base from J, the gap between germline ends came to 9 bases. In germline, CDR1 is SNHLY, CDR2 FYNNEI. The CDR3: CASSASPNTEAFF. CDR3 in DNA: TGTGCCAGCAGCGCTTCACCGAACACTGAAGCTTTCTTT.

The chain uses TRBV27 and TRBJ1-1, with a weak D call TRBD1 (6 bases). CDR1 is MNHEY, CDR2 SMNVEV, per germline (reference sequence). The CDR3 runs to 13 residues. V was clipped by 3 bases and J by 4 bases, with 9 bases between them. The CDR3 coding sequence is TGTGCCAGCAGTTTCGGGGGGCTCACTGAAGCTTTCTTT. As protein: CASSFGGLTEAFF.

The chain is built from TRBV3-1 (or the pseudogene TRBV3-2) and TRBJ2-5; 8 bases line up with TRBD1. Germline V gene data show CDR1 as LGHDT and CDR2 as YNNKEL (reference sequence). This CDR3 contains 14 residues. With V trimmed by 3 bases and J by 6 bases, 6 bases remained unmatched. CDR3 nucleotides: TGTGCCAGCAGCCAGGCGACAGGGGCGAAGACCCAGTACTTC. Translated, it gives CASSQATGAKTQYF.

The CDR3 spells CADPRTAHSGNTIYF. CDR3 sequence (DNA): TGTGCCGACCCCCGCACGGCCCACTCTGGAAACACCATATATTTT. This chain connects TRBV7-3 to TRBJ1-3; D unclear. The V and J ends lost 11 bases and 0 bases respectively, with 17 bases between them. This CDR3 spans 15 amino acids. CDR1 and CDR2 (germline): SGHTA, FQGTGA.

The chain carries TRBV18 and TRBJ1-3, with D tentatively TRBD1 (5 bases). The CDR3 totals 15 residues. The germline CDR1 and CDR2 sequences are KGHSH and LQKENI. With 6 bases removed from V and 2 bases from J, the gap between germline ends came to 14 bases. The CDR3: CASSPTGVAGNTIYF. The CDR3 DNA reads TGTGCCAGCTCCCCTACGGGGGTTGCTGGAAACACCATATATTTT.

The J gene is TRBJ1-1, the V gene TRBV2, with 8 bases matching TRBD1. Losses at the gene ends were 7 bases for V and 7 bases for J; bases not matched to a gene: 8. Per the germline V gene, CDR1 is SNHLY and CDR2 is FYNNEI. The CDR3 has 13 residues. In DNA, the CDR3 is TGTGCCAGCACCTATACAGGGGGACTTGAAGCTTTCTTT. This gives the protein CASTYTGGLEAFF.

This chain connects TRBV14 to TRBJ2-7; 7 bases match TRBD1. Germline V gives CDR1 SGHDN, CDR2 FVKESK. V lost 4 bases and J lost 4; bases outside the gene matches: 16. The CDR3 totals 17 residues. DNA of the CDR3: TGTGCCAGCAGCCTAAAGGTGGGGACAGCCCGCATATACGAGCAGTACTTC. This gives the protein CASSLKVGTARIYEQYF.

The rearrangement uses TRBV19 and TRBJ1-5; D unresolved. The CDR3 sequence is 13 residues long. Trimming took 5 bases from V and 7 from J, leaving 12 bases between them. Germline V gives CDR1 LNHDA, CDR2 SQIVND (reference sequence). CDR3 nucleotide sequence: TGTGCCAGTAGTTGGCTCGAAGGGCAGCCCCAGCATTTT. This encodes CASSWLEGQPQHF.

This clone turned up a few times. The chain couples TRBV4-1 to TRBJ1-1, with 9 nucleotides matching TRBD1. The germline V gene encodes CDR1 MGHRA and CDR2 YSYEKL. The length of the CDR3 is 15 residues. The V and J ends lost 2 bases and 4 bases, in that order; junction bases with no gene match: 5. CDR3 nucleotides: TGCGCCAGCAGCCAAACCGGGACAGGGATCACTGAAGCTTTCTTT. Protein product: CASSQTGTGITEAFF.

The rearrangement links TRBV2 to TRBJ1-2; D unresolved. The CDR3 spans 13 residues. V gave up 4 bases and J gave up 4 bases, with 10 bases separating them. CDR1 and CDR2 from the germline V gene are SNHLY and FYNNEI. CDR3 region: CASSGASGYGYTF. The CDR3 DNA is TGTGCCAGCAGTGGGGCCTCGGGCTATGGCTACACCTTC.

The chain couples TRBV5-1 to TRBJ1-1; no firm D call. The germline gives CDR1 SGHRS, CDR2 YFSETQ. V lost 5 bases, J lost 2 bases, and 10 bases lay in between. The CDR3 has 13 residues. CDR3 residues: CASRLDYNTEAFF. Here the CDR3 DNA reads TGCGCCAGCAGGCTAGACTACAACACTGAAGCTTTCTTT.

The chain has TRBV28 and TRBJ1-2; no definite D call. V lost 5 bases and J 5 bases, leaving 6 bases between the germline ends. In germline, CDR1 is MDHEN, CDR2 SYDVKM. This CDR3 has 11 residues. The CDR3: CASSPSYGYTF. DNA for the CDR3: TGTGCCAGCAGTCCCTCATATGGCTACACCTTC.

V gene TRBV19 combines with J gene TRBJ2-5, with 9 bases aligning to TRBD2. This CDR3 has 15 residues. V lost 4 bases and J lost 6; bases outside the gene matches: 9. Germline loops: CDR1 LNHDA, CDR2 SQIVND (reference sequence). CDR3 in amino acids: CASSKTSGGTKTQYF. The CDR3 bases are TGTGCCAGTAGTAAGACCAGCGGGGGGACTAAGACCCAGTACTTC.

This clone has a single count. The rearrangement joins TRBV10-2 to TRBJ2-1; 11 bases are shared with TRBD2. The V gene end was trimmed by 6 bases and the J gene end by 2 bases; junction bases not matched to a gene: 3. Germline V lookup: CDR1 WSHSY, CDR2 SAAADI. The CDR3 runs 15 residues. CDR3 DNA: TGCGCCAGCAGGGGGACTAGCGGTGCCTACAATGAGCAGTTCTTC. Residues: CASRGTSGAYNEQFF.

This clone was seen just once. The genes are TRBV7-9 and TRBJ1-2, with D perhaps TRBD1 (5 bases). V lost 1 base to trimming and J lost 6 bases, with 9 bases between them. The CDR3 spans 13 residues. Looked up from germline, CDR1 is SEHNR and CDR2 is FQNEAQ (reference sequence). The CDR3 DNA sequence: TGTGCCAGCAGCTTAGGAGAAGGGGATGGCTACACCTTC. Translation gives CASSLGEGDGYTF.

The genes are TRBV6-5 and TRBJ2-7; TRBD1 agrees at 9 bases. V shed 0 bases, J shed 3 bases, and the junction held 3 bases outside the gene matches. The CDR3 runs 15 residues. CDR1 is MNHEY and CDR2 is SVGAGI in the germline V gene. The CDR3 nucleotides are TGTGCCAGCAGTTACTCGGGACAGGGCTTCTACGAGCAGTACTTC. This sequence encodes CASSYSGQGFYEQYF.

V is TRBV4-2 and J is TRBJ2-2, with a weak D call TRBD2 (5 bases). CDR1 and CDR2 (germline): LGHNA, YNFKEQ. The CDR3 length is 15 residues. Trimming left V 0 bases short and J 7 bases short, with 12 bases between. The CDR3 nucleotides are TGTGCCAGCAGCCAAGATCAAATCGGGGTCGGGGAGCTGTTTTTT. Translation gives CASSQDQIGVGELFF.

The chain employs TRBV7-9 and TRBJ2-2; possible D gene TRBD2, 5 bases. This CDR3 comprises 15 residues. CDR1 and CDR2 (germline): SEHNR, FQNEAQ (reference sequence). Trimming took off 11 bases at V and 0 bases at J, with 16 bases between the two ends. The CDR3 spells CAGNTWTANTGELFF. Here the CDR3 DNA reads TGTGCCGGAAACACATGGACTGCGAACACCGGGGAGCTGTTTTTT.

This clone has just one count. The chain couples TRBV14 to TRBJ2-2; D perhaps matches TRBD1 (5 bases). Germline CDR1 reads SGHDN; CDR2 reads FVKESK. V was clipped by 0 bases and J by 6 bases, with 11 bases between them. The CDR3 has 15 residues. Here the CDR3 reads CASSQERQTPGELFF. For the CDR3, the DNA is TGTGCCAGCAGCCAAGAGAGACAGACTCCCGGGGAGCTGTTTTTT.

CDR3 residues: CASSSDPTLDGYTF. In DNA, the CDR3 is TGCGCCAGCAGCTCGGACCCCACATTAGATGGCTACACCTTC. V gene TRBV5-1 combines with J gene TRBJ1-2, with D unresolved. Germline values: CDR1 SGHRS, CDR2 YFSETQ. V lost 3 bases to trimming and J lost 6 bases, with 15 bases between them. The CDR3 has 14 residues. The full variable domain, with the rest looked up from reference TRBV5-1 and TRBJ1-2, is KAGVTQTPRYLIKTRGQQVTLSCSPISGHRSVSWYQQTPGQGLQFLFEYFSETQRNKGNFPGRFSGRQFSNSRSEMNVSTLELGDSALYLCASSSDPTLDGYTFGSGTRLTVV.

The CDR3 nucleotides are TGTGCCAGCAGCTTAGGGACTAGCGGGTACAATGAGCAGTTCTTC. Amino acids: CASSLGTSGYNEQFF. The chain has TRBV7-3 and TRBJ2-1, with 12 bases that match TRBD2. Germline V lookup: CDR1 SGHTA, CDR2 FQGTGA. Trimming removed 2 bases from V and 4 bases from J; junction bases left unmatched: 0. This CDR3 comprises 15 residues.